This is a list of T cell receptor beta chains from one sample in a study of blood T cell repertoires in COVID-19. Profiling relied on immunoSEQ multiplex PCR, and the TCRdb table lists in-frame clones only, not all of them. The sample lists 250,000 to 300,000 clones; about 88% were seen once. Sequences were obtained from peripheral blood. The receptors were sampled from a woman aged 30 to 39 with COVID-19, enrolled during active disease. Both conserved end residues are part of each CDR3. A D gene is named only where the DNA matches it firmly. Clone size is given for some rows only: seen once, a few or many times, or a class if the clone is expanded.

>-|-|TRBV2|TRBJ1-3
TGTGCCAGCAATGATGTGGGGACAAGGAAATCTGGAAACACCATATATTTT
CASNDVGTRKSGNTIYF
>TRBD1|-|TRBV30|TRBJ1-5
TGTGCCTGGAGTGTAGGGCAGGGGGATCAGCCCCAGCATTTT
CAWSVGQGDQPQHF
>-|-|TRBV7-9|TRBJ2-7
TGTGCCAGCAGCAACGGATGGGCCCCGCGGGCCTACGAGCAGTACTTC
CASSNGWAPRAYEQYF
>-|-|TRBV11-3|TRBJ2-3
TGTGCCAGCAGCCACCGGACTCTCACAGATACGCAGTATTTT
CASSHRTLTDTQYF
>-|-|TRBV5-4|TRBJ2-7
TGTGCCAGCAGCCCGGGTCCTAGTTCGGATGAGCAGTACTTC
CASSPGPSSDEQYF
>-|-|TRBV23-1|TRBJ1-1
TGCGCCAGCAGTCAATCGTGGTCCTCCCTCGGAGGAGCTTTCTTT
CASSQSWSSLGGAFF
>TRBD2|-|TRBV4-3|TRBJ2-1
TGCGCCAGCAGCCAGGTACTAGCGGGTAATAATGAGCAGTTCTTC
CASSQVLAGNNEQFF
>-|-|TRBV9|TRBJ2-3
TGTGCCAGCGCCCAAGGGGGGGCGCAGACAGATACGCAGTATTTT
CASAQGGAQTDTQYF
>TRBD1|-|TRBV2|TRBJ1-1
TGTGCCAGCGCAATAGACAGGGGGACCAACACTGAAGCTTTCTTT
CASAIDRGTNTEAFF
>-|once|TRBV4-3|TRBJ2-5
TGCGCCAGCAGCCAAGAAACGGTGGGAGGGGGTCAAGAGACCCAGTACTTC
CASSQETVGGGQETQYF
>-|-|TRBV6-5|TRBJ2-7
TGTGCCAGCAGTCCGGGGGGCAGTCCCTACGAGCAGTACTTC
CASSPGGSPYEQYF
>-|once|TRBV5-5|TRBJ1-4
TGTGCCAGCAGCTTGGATCAGGGGTTCAGGGAAAAACTGTTTTTT
CASSLDQGFREKLFF
>-|-|TRBV30|TRBJ1-5
TGTGCCTGGAGTATCGGGGGGCCCCAGCATTTT
CAWSIGGPQHF
>-|-|TRBV6-2/TRBV6-3|TRBJ2-1
TGTGCCAGCAGTATTACAGGGTGGCAGTTCTTC
CASSITGWQFF
>TRBD1|-|TRBV28|TRBJ2-6
TGTGCCAGCAGATGGACAGGGGGCCTAGGCTCTGGGGCCAACGTCCTGACTTTC
CASRWTGGLGSGANVLTF
>-|-|TRBV19|TRBJ1-2
TGTGCCAGTAGTATTGATCAGGGGAACTATGGCTACACCTTC
CASSIDQGNYGYTF
>TRBD2|few|TRBV19|TRBJ2-1
TGTGCCAGTAGTAGCCTTGCGGGAGGATACAATGAGCAGTTCTTC
CASSSLAGGYNEQFF
>-|-|TRBV3-1/TRBV3-2|TRBJ2-3
TGTGCCAGCAGCCAACTCAGCACAGATACGCAGTATTTT
CASSQLSTDTQYF
>TRBD2|-|TRBV28|TRBJ2-1
TGTGCCTCCCGGGGGGGCGGGGACTACAATGAGCAGTTCTTC
CASRGGGDYNEQFF
>-|-|TRBV4-1|TRBJ2-1
TGCGCCAGCAGCCAAGATGTACAGGTCCCTACTTACAATGAGCAGTTCTTC
CASSQDVQVPTYNEQFF
>-|-|TRBV2|TRBJ1-5
TGTGCCAGCAGTACAGAATTCAATCAGCCCCAGCATTTT
CASSTEFNQPQHF
>-|-|TRBV4-1|TRBJ2-1
TGCGCCAGCAGCCAAGTGTTTTATGGAGGGTCCAATGAGCAGTTCTTC
CASSQVFYGGSNEQFF
>TRBD2|-|TRBV27|TRBJ2-1
TGTGCCAGCAGTTCCGGACTAGCGGGAGCCTACAATGAGCAGTTCTTC
CASSSGLAGAYNEQFF